These 12 T cell receptor beta chains were all obtained from the same sample, sequenced in a study of T cell responses to AZD1222 COVID-19 vaccine. Profiling relied on immunoSEQ multiplex PCR, and the TCRdb table lists in-frame clones only, not all of them. The sample shows 110,000 to 150,000 clones, 80% to 90% of them seen only once. The material was peripheral blood, obtained on day 0 of AZD1222 vaccination. Receptors were obtained from an adult in good health.

This rearrangement joins TRBV3-1 (or the pseudogene TRBV3-2) to TRBJ2-7; TRBD2 matches 9 bases. Germline values: CDR1 LGHDT, CDR2 YNNKEL (reference sequence). This CDR3 region has 14 residues. With 4 bases clipped from V and 2 bases from J, the junction kept 3 bases outside the gene matches. The CDR3 is CASSLAGVPYEQYF. CDR3 coding DNA: TGTGCCAGCAGCCTAGCGGGAGTACCCTACGAGCAGTACTTC.

The chain recombines TRBV7-9 with TRBJ2-7, with 9 positions matching TRBD2. Losses at the gene ends were 5 bases for V and 4 bases for J; bases not matched to a gene: 9. CDR3 length: 15 amino acids. From germline, CDR1 is SEHNR and CDR2 FQNEAQ (reference sequence). This CDR3 reads CASSPSSGRGYEQYF. In DNA form, the CDR3 reads TGTGCCAGCAGCCCCAGTAGCGGGAGAGGGTACGAGCAGTACTTC.

The chain combines TRBV18 with TRBJ1-4, with D maybe TRBD1 (6 bases). This CDR3 contains 16 residues. V lost 5 bases, J lost 10 bases, and 23 bases lay in between. In germline, CDR1 is KGHSH, CDR2 LQKENI. Here the CDR3 reads CASSGVLGGAIGKLFF. CDR3 DNA sequence: TGTGCCAGCTCAGGAGTGCTAGGGGGAGCCATCGGAAAACTGTTTTTT.

J is TRBJ1-5 and V is TRBV7-9; D is uncertain. The CDR3 extends over 13 amino acids. Trimming pared 2 bases from V and 2 bases from J, leaving 4 bases between. CDR1 is SEHNR, CDR2 FQNEAQ, per germline (reference sequence). The CDR3 reads CASSLTGNQPQHF. The DNA for the CDR3 is TGTGCCAGCAGCTTAACAGGCAATCAGCCCCAGCATTTT.

This clone was counted a single time. The chain combines TRBV28 with TRBJ1-1, with TRBD1 matching over 7 bases. In germline, CDR1 is MDHEN, CDR2 SYDVKM. The J segment lost 4 bases and the V segment lost 4 bases, leaving 12 bases of the junction unmatched. This CDR3 comprises 16 residues. The CDR3 nucleotides read TGTGCCAGCAGTTCCCCAAACAGGGGATGGGGCACTGAAGCTTTCTTT. Translating it yields CASSSPNRGWGTEAFF.

V gene TRBV7-8 combines with J gene TRBJ1-5; D call uncertain. This CDR3 has 16 residues. V was cut by 0 bases and J by 2 bases, with 11 bases left in between. CDR1 and CDR2 (germline): SGHVS, FQNEAQ. The CDR3 DNA is TGTGCCAGCAGCTTAGCGGTGGCGGGTGGCAATCAGCCCCAGCATTTT. This gives the protein CASSLAVAGGNQPQHF.

The chain uses TRBV4-1 and TRBJ1-3, with D uncertain. V was cut by 3 bases and J by 0 bases, with 15 bases left in between. CDR1 and CDR2 (germline): MGHRA, YSYEKL. This CDR3 is built from 17 residues. The CDR3 region is CASSHFTRLHSGNTIYF. The CDR3 DNA is TGCGCCAGCAGCCACTTTACCCGACTCCACTCTGGAAACACCATATATTTT.

The chain combines TRBV6-6 with TRBJ1-5, with D perhaps TRBD1 (6 bases). This CDR3 contains 15 residues. Germline V gene sequence: CDR1 MNHNY, CDR2 SVGAGI (reference sequence). The V and J ends lost 6 bases and 4 bases respectively, with 16 bases between them. The CDR3 sequence: CASSFPGQPNQPQHF. The CDR3 DNA follows: TGTGCCAGCAGCTTTCCGGGACAACCGAATCAGCCCCAGCATTTT.

The V call is TRBV28, the J call TRBJ2-3, with D perhaps matching TRBD1 (7 bases). The germline V gene has CDR1 MDHEN and CDR2 SYDVKM. This CDR3 has 16 amino acids. The V end was cut by 8 bases, the J end by 4 bases, with 22 bases between. The CDR3 region is CASLGQRLVGPDTQYF. CDR3 nucleotide sequence: TGTGCCAGCCTGGGACAGAGACTAGTCGGCCCAGATACGCAGTATTTT.

This rearrangement joins TRBV4-1 to TRBJ1-3; no clear D. From germline, CDR1 is MGHRA and CDR2 YSYEKL. Trimming removed 3 bases at V and 14 bases at J, with 14 bases between. This CDR3 is built from 12 residues. The CDR3 loop reads CASSHGTSGLYF. For the CDR3, the DNA is TGCGCCAGCAGCCATGGTACAAGTGGGTTATATTTT.

The rearrangement links TRBV4-1 to TRBJ1-4; D not resolved. In germline, CDR1 is MGHRA, CDR2 YSYEKL. Trimming took off 1 base at V and 13 bases at J, with 16 bases between the two ends. The CDR3 has 14 amino acids. The CDR3 spells CASSQASKGLGLFF. CDR3 DNA sequence: TGCGCCAGCAGCCAAGCGTCTAAAGGCCTTGGACTGTTTTTT.

The gene calls are TRBV9 and TRBJ1-3; 7 bases are a match to TRBD1. The CDR3 contains 14 residues. Germline CDR1 reads SGDLS; CDR2 reads YYNGEE. V shed 3 bases and J 4 bases; nucleotides not matched to a gene: 4. CDR3 loop: CASSAVQGGNTIYF. As DNA, the CDR3 is TGTGCCAGCAGCGCTGTACAGGGGGGAAACACCATATATTTT. Together with reference TRBV9 and TRBJ1-3, the CDR3 gives the full variable domain: DSGVTQTPKHLITATGQRVTLRCSPRSGDLSVYWYQQSLDQGLQFLIQYYNGEERAKGNILERFSAQQFPDLHSELNLSSLELGDSALYFCASSAVQGGNTIYFGEGSWLTVV.